The 2 T cell receptor beta chains below were found in one sample sequenced in a study of beta chain features in type 1 diabetes. The study reverse transcribed the entire isolated RNA, so it sequenced expressed TCRB transcripts. TCRdb keeps only in-frame clones here, not all; method: immunoSEQ multiplex PCR. The sample holds 300,000 to 350,000 clones, 7% to 9% seen once. The specimen sequenced was central memory CD4+ T cells from blood. The receptors were sampled from a woman under 30 in good health.

A few counts support this clone. Additional DNA sequences in this sample encode the identical CDR3. The V gene is TRBV27, the J gene TRBJ2-5; TRBD1 matches 7 bases. With V trimmed by 6 bases and J by 3 bases, 4 bases remained unmatched. The CDR3 has 13 residues. Germline assignment: CDR1 MNHEY and CDR2 SMNVEV (reference sequence). The CDR3 DNA is TGTGCCAGCAGCAGGGACAGAAAAGAGACCCAGTACTTC. Protein product: CASSRDRKETQYF.

This clone was counted only a few times. The CDR3 loop reads CASSSTTGETQYF. The CDR3 bases are TGTGCCAGCAGTTCGACCACCGGGGAGACCCAGTACTTC. The gene calls are TRBV27 and TRBJ2-5; D call uncertain. Germline assignment: CDR1 MNHEY and CDR2 SMNVEV (reference sequence). Trimming stripped 4 bases from V and 5 bases from J, with 11 bases between. The CDR3 loop spans 13 amino acids.